This is a list of T cell receptor beta chains from one sample in a study of shared clonotypes between healthy human individuals. Clones were read by immunoSEQ multiplex PCR, and TCRdb kept only the in-frame ones, dropping some. The table records more than 2 million clones, roughly 95% of them present only once. Sequenced sample: naive CD8+ T cells sorted from blood. These receptors all come from a man aged 18 to 35 in good health. Each CDR3 is given with its conserved first and last residue. D genes are given only for firm matches. The size entry is marked missing in some rows and otherwise reads once, few, many or a size class.

V,D,size,J,CDR3,DNA
TRBV5-6,.,.,TRBJ1-3,CASSLGDSGNTIYF,TGTGCCAGCAGCTTAGGGGACTCTGGAAACACCATATATTTT
TRBV13,.,.,TRBJ2-7,CASSPSGGGGYEQYF,TGTGCCAGCAGCCCAAGTGGAGGGGGCGGCTACGAGCAGTACTTC
TRBV27,.,.,TRBJ1-2,CASSLIMGERGYTF,TGTGCCAGCAGTTTAATTATGGGGGAGCGAGGCTACACCTTC
TRBV19,TRBD1,.,TRBJ2-5,CASSTWDRVGETQYF,TGTGCCAGTAGTACATGGGACAGGGTCGGAGAGACCCAGTACTTC
TRBV7-9,.,.,TRBJ2-1,CASTVADLYNEQFF,TGTGCCAGCACCGTAGCAGACCTTTACAATGAGCAGTTCTTC
TRBV11-2,TRBD2,.,TRBJ2-5,CASTQTLGGVGETQYF,TGTGCCAGCACCCAAACCCTGGGGGGGGTTGGAGAGACCCAATACTTC
TRBV9,.,.,TRBJ2-3,CASSVGDWSTDTQYF,TGTGCCAGCAGCGTAGGAGACTGGAGCACAGATACGCAGTATTTT
TRBV28,.,.,TRBJ1-3,CASSLDGTDGNTIYF,TGTGCCAGCAGTTTAGATGGGACGGATGGAAACACCATATATTTT
TRBV6-5,TRBD1,once,TRBJ1-1,CASSYTTGDTEAFF,TGTGCCAGCAGTTACACCACAGGGGACACTGAAGCTTTCTTT
TRBV7-9,.,.,TRBJ2-7,CASREQGNGYEQYF,TGTGCCAGCAGGGAACAGGGAAATGGCTACGAGCAGTACTTC
TRBV9,TRBD2,once,TRBJ2-3,CASSGGLAGLKYF,TGTGCCAGCAGCGGGGGACTAGCGGGGCTTAAGTATTTT
TRBV27,TRBD1,.,TRBJ1-2,CASKTGGESYTF,TGTGCCAGCAAGACAGGGGGGGAGAGCTACACCTTC
TRBV27,.,once,TRBJ2-7,CASGLSTAYEQYF,TGTGCCAGCGGATTATCGACAGCGTACGAGCAGTACTTC
TRBV29-1,.,.,TRBJ2-1,CSVGHNEQFF,TGCAGCGTTGGGCACAATGAGCAGTTCTTC
TRBV6-6,.,.,TRBJ1-1,CASSYSAGVGTEAFF,TGTGCCAGCAGTTACTCCGCGGGGGTTGGCACTGAAGCTTTCTTT